This T cell receptor beta chain was found in a study of PD-L1 blockade in urothelial cancer. Study details: Investigators checked blood 3 weeks (second dose) and 6 weeks after treatment start. Blood-derived samples held a median around 130,000 T cells.

Sample time point: pretreatment peripheral blood. Synthetic TCR analog templates were spiked into each PCR. Assay used: immunoSEQ multiplex PCR; TCRdb lists only in-frame clones, some missing. The sample includes 60,000 or so clones, 85% of them seen just once. CDR1 LNHDA and CDR2 SQIVND come from the germline V gene (reference sequence). The CDR3 is 14 residues long. V lost 6 bases and J 1 base, leaving 9 bases between the germline ends. This clone was seen a few times. The source is a man between 65 and 85 years old with urothelial cancer. The V call is TRBV19, the J call TRBJ2-2, with D hard to call. The material was PBMCs, obtained around atezolizumab (anti-PD-L1) treatment. CDR3 DNA: TGTGCCAGTAGCCTAGATGGGAACACCGGGGAGCTGTTTTTT. Protein: CASSLDGNTGELFF.